This TCR beta chain derives from a study of T cell responses to AZD1222 COVID-19 vaccine. Findings of the study overall: Unmutated variant regions are reportedly targeted by nearly half of spike-specific TCRs. Clonal diversity was possibly underestimated, and the donors were mostly white British, with more females. Mapped onto spike, vaccine-associated CD4 TCRs spanned it and were dominant at 160-218 and 743-854.

A word on this clone: The antigen remains undetermined.

Looked up from germline, CDR1 is MRHNA and CDR2 is SNTAGT. The CDR3 totals 17 residues. Trimming removed 4 bases from V and 4 bases from J; junction bases left unmatched: 9. Sequenced by immunoSEQ multiplex PCR; TCRdb stores in-frame clones only, minus some. The sample consists of about 120,000 clones, around 86% of them appearing once. The chain links TRBV6-4 to TRBJ2-1; 11 bases are shared with TRBD2. The sample consisted of peripheral blood, taken 28 days after the second AZD1222 dose. The TCR sequence derives from an adult who received the AZD1222 COVID-19 vaccine. For the CDR3, the DNA is TGTGCCAGCAGTGCTCACGGAGGACTAGCGGGTTACAATGAGCAGTTCTTC. Protein: CASSAHGGLAGYNEQFF.